This TCR beta chain was sequenced during a study of blood T cell repertoires in COVID-19. Trimming cost V 4 bases and J 8 bases; bases outside gene matches: 5. The CDR3 length is 13 residues. CDR1 and CDR2 (germline): KGHSH, LQKENI. This table comes from immunoSEQ multiplex PCR, and its TCRdb copy is limited to in-frame clones, with some not included. The table has hundreds of thousands of clones, around nine tenths seen once; the top ten hold roughly 9.4%. The TCR sequence derives from a woman between 50 and 59 years old who had recovered from COVID-19. The sequenced sample was PBMCs or T cells enriched from blood (not recorded which). This chain links TRBV18 with TRBJ1-2; 9 positions match TRBD1. CDR3 in amino acids: CASSLGTGRGYTF. In DNA, the CDR3 is TGTGCCAGCTCACTAGGGACAGGGAGAGGCTACACCTTC.